The entry below describes one T cell receptor beta chain. Germline V gene sequence: CDR1 SGHNT, CDR2 YYREEE (reference sequence). The CDR3 is made up of 14 amino acids. The junction had 6 bases not matched to a gene; V was cut back by 4 bases and J by 4 bases. This sample is drawn from a study of Ad26.COV2.S vaccination and SARS-CoV-2 variants. Overall study: Trial arm assignment for the donor was COV1001 Ad26.COV2.S. Ad26.COV2.S, an intramuscular injection, was given once or twice 56 days apart.

Documented treatment: about 20 received Ad26.COV2.S at low or high dose, single or two shots; roughly 5 received placebo; per-sample allocation not given. The samples date from day 63 after the first vaccine or placebo injection. The donor's status was that of an adult aged 18-55 years in Boston. It was Wuhan-strain SARS-CoV-2 spike that the Ad26 vaccine vector expressed. Produced via immunoSEQ multiplex PCR; TCRdb's table is partial and in-frame only. Among around 250,000 clones listed, roughly 87% were seen once. The sample was peripheral blood, taken in a trial of Ad26.COV2.S vaccine versus placebo. This receptor was identified in a person aged 18-65 years who received the Ad26.COV2.S COVID-19 vaccine or a placebo. The V and J genes are TRBV5-4 and TRBJ2-7; 9 nucleotides line up with TRBD1. The DNA of the CDR3 is TGTGCCAGCAGCCCGGGACAGGGCATTTACGAGCAGTACGTC. Residues: CASSPGQGIYEQYV.